Listed here are 27 T cell receptor beta chains from one sample, sequenced in a study of PD-1 blockade in classical Hodgkin lymphoma (dated by TCRdb to the early 2020s). The time point label here, explained by the study, means: cycle 1 day 1 (C1D1), immediately before nivolumab initiation. All trial patients had relapsed after autologous stem cell transplantation, with cohorts A, B and C differing in prior brentuximab vedotin exposure. The library was made by the immunoSEQ multiplex PCR assay. In TCRdb, the immuneACCESS table is reduced to in-frame sequences with V and J assigned. These tables do not hold every clone; where another copy was compared, an unresolved V gene accounts for under half, and the others remain unexplained. In this sample the table shows about 18,000 clones, over 80% of which occur a single time. Nearly 25% of the sample is taken by the ten largest. Sequences were derived from peripheral blood mononuclear cells (PBMCs), sampled at baseline. The receptors come from a human donor with classical Hodgkin lymphoma.

The rearrangement uses TRBV21-1 and TRBJ1-5. TRBV21-1 is listed as a pseudogene. The CDR3 is made up of 16 amino acids. The CDR3 sequence: CASSKVGRNSNQPQHF. The DNA for the CDR3 is TGTGCCAGCAGCAAAGTTGGGAGAAATAGCAATCAGCCCCAGCATTTT.

The chain combines TRBV19 with TRBJ1-1; unclear D gene. Trimming cost V 0 bases and J 6 bases, with 11 bases left between them. Germline lookup yields CDR1 LNHDA and CDR2 SQIVND (reference sequence). The CDR3 has 14 residues. The CDR3 DNA is TGTGCCAGTAGTATAGATGGCACGACGGCTGAAGCTTTCTTT. Protein: CASSIDGTTAEAFF.

The chain joins TRBV5-1 to TRBJ1-1, with D tentatively TRBD1 (6 bases). CDR1 and CDR2 from the germline V gene are SGHRS and YFSETQ. The CDR3 runs 15 residues. V shed 0 bases and J shed 1 base, with 10 bases lying between them. This CDR3 reads CASSLVARGNTEAFF. In DNA form, the CDR3 reads TGCGCCAGCAGCTTGGTGGCCAGGGGGAACACTGAAGCTTTCTTT.

A few counts support this clone. This sequence joins TRBV2 and TRBJ2-1, with 11 bases fitting TRBD2. Losses at the gene ends were 6 bases for V and 3 bases for J; bases not matched to a gene: 7. CDR3 length equals 16 residues. CDR1 and CDR2 (germline): SNHLY, FYNNEI. The CDR3: CASSGSSGGFYNEQFF. CDR3 DNA sequence: TGTGCCAGCAGCGGATCTAGCGGGGGGTTCTACAATGAGCAGTTCTTC.

V gene TRBV11-2 combines with J gene TRBJ2-3, with a weak D call TRBD1 (6 bases). Germline CDR1 is SGHAT and CDR2 is FQNNGV. The V and J ends lost 2 bases and 1 base respectively, with 13 bases between them. The length of the CDR3 is 16 residues. The CDR3 DNA sequence: TGTGCCAGCAGCTTACAGGGGCACGGAGGCACAGATACGCAGTATTTT. It codes for CASSLQGHGGTDTQYF.

In this sample, this clone turned up once. This chain uses TRBV6-1 with TRBJ2-3; 7 bases agree with TRBD1. Germline loops: CDR1 MNHNS, CDR2 SASEGT. This CDR3 spans 14 amino acids. V lost 7 bases to trimming and J lost 5 bases; unmatched junction nucleotides: 9. CDR3 residues: CASMRGQGGDTQYF. CDR3 nucleotide sequence: TGTGCCAGCATGAGGGGGCAGGGTGGAGATACGCAGTATTTT.

The chain is built from TRBV7-9 and TRBJ2-2; the D is unclear. V was pared by 4 bases and J by 4 bases, with 13 bases between. The CDR3 spans 15 residues. The germline CDR1 and CDR2 sequences are SEHNR and FQNEAQ (reference sequence). The CDR3 DNA reads TGTGCCAGCAGCTCTGCTGGGGATACCACCGGGGAGCTGTTTTTT. This encodes CASSSAGDTTGELFF.

The rearrangement joins TRBV4-1 to TRBJ2-3; 8 nucleotides agree with TRBD1. The CDR3 sequence is 15 residues long. The junction had 0 bases not matched to a gene; V was cut back by 1 base and J by 0 bases. Germline V gives CDR1 MGHRA, CDR2 YSYEKL. The CDR3 sequence is CASSQGTGSTDTQYF. The CDR3 nucleotides are TGCGCCAGCAGCCAAGGGACAGGGAGCACAGATACGCAGTATTTT.

The chain carries TRBV9 and TRBJ2-1; weak D call: TRBD1 (5 bases). The ends were cut back, 0 bases at V and 9 bases at J, with 19 bases in the middle. The CDR3 consists of 16 residues. Germline lookup yields CDR1 SGDLS and CDR2 YYNGEE. CDR3 in amino acids: CASSVVGAGQGVEQFF. The CDR3 coding sequence is TGTGCCAGCAGCGTAGTAGGGGCAGGGCAGGGTGTTGAGCAGTTCTTC.

This clone was observed a single time. The chain uses TRBV19 and TRBJ1-5, with a weak D call TRBD1 (6 bases). The CDR3 sequence is 15 residues long. Germline loops: CDR1 LNHDA, CDR2 SQIVND (reference sequence). Between the trimmed V and J ends, which lost 3 bases and 2 bases, there was a span of 11 bases. In nucleotides, the CDR3 is TGTGCCAGTAGTATGGCAGGGGTCCGCAATCAGCCCCAGCATTTT. Its translation is CASSMAGVRNQPQHF.

This clone was observed a handful of times. The chain combines TRBV6-4 with TRBJ2-1; the D gene is possibly TRBD1 (5 bases). The germline V and J ends were trimmed by 8 bases and 4 bases, with 9 bases remaining between them. Per the germline V gene, CDR1 is MRHNA and CDR2 is SNTAGT. The CDR3 is made up of 12 amino acids. The CDR3 DNA follows: TGTGCCAGCGGAGACAGTTACAATGAGCAGTTCTTC. Amino acid sequence: CASGDSYNEQFF.

The chain employs TRBV6-6 and TRBJ1-1, with unresolved D. Per germline, CDR1 MNHNY and CDR2 SVGAGI (reference sequence). The CDR3 is 14 residues long. The germline V and J ends were trimmed by 6 bases and 7 bases, with 18 bases remaining between them. The CDR3 region has the DNA TGTGCCAGCAGCCCACCGACCAATTGGGTTGAAGCTTTCTTT. Translated: CASSPPTNWVEAFF.

The rearrangement joins TRBV19 to TRBJ1-6; the D gene is possibly TRBD1 (5 bases). Trimming removed 8 bases at V and 0 bases at J, with 14 bases between. This CDR3 is built from 16 residues. CDR1 and CDR2 from the germline V gene are LNHDA and SQIVND (reference sequence). CDR3 loop: CASWDGASSYNSPLHF. As DNA, the CDR3 is TGTGCCAGTTGGGACGGTGCTAGCTCCTATAATTCACCCCTCCACTTT.

The chain combines TRBV5-1 with TRBJ2-1; 8 bases map to TRBD2. This CDR3 spans 15 amino acids. CDR1 is SGHRS, CDR2 YFSETQ, per germline. Trimming cost V 0 bases and J 7 bases; bases outside gene matches: 6. The CDR3 spells CASSLAGGRQNEQFF. In nucleotides, the CDR3 is TGCGCCAGCAGCTTGGCGGGGGGGAGGCAAAATGAGCAGTTCTTC.

The chain combines TRBV25-1 with TRBJ1-6, with 9 positions matching TRBD1. After removal of 5 bases from V and 10 bases from J, the junction contained 6 bases not matched to a gene. The CDR3 is made up of 14 amino acids. CDR1 is MGHDK and CDR2 is SYGVNS in the germline V gene. The chain's CDR3 is CASSPQGARSPLHF. Here the CDR3 DNA reads TGTGCCAGCAGTCCACAGGGGGCAAGATCACCCCTCCACTTT.

The chain employs TRBV20-1 and TRBJ2-7; no clear D. The CDR3 is 11 residues long. Germline CDR1 DFQATT, CDR2 SNEGSKA (reference sequence). The V and J ends lost 3 bases and 7 bases respectively, with 10 bases between them. CDR3 protein: CSASGAWEQYF. CDR3 bases: TGCAGTGCTAGTGGTGCGTGGGAGCAGTACTTC.

This rearrangement joins TRBV6-1 to TRBJ2-3; no clear D gene. Trimming took 6 bases from V and 2 from J, leaving 15 bases between them. This CDR3 is built from 15 residues. CDR1 is MNHNS, CDR2 SASEGT, per germline. The CDR3 region is CASSKDTLATDTQYF. The CDR3 DNA follows: TGTGCCAGCAGCAAAGACACCCTGGCCACAGATACGCAGTATTTT.

The gene calls are TRBV7-9 and TRBJ1-2; 7 bases align to TRBD1. V was pared by 4 bases and J by 6 bases, with 11 bases of the junction left unmatched. The CDR3 has 15 amino acids. The germline V gene has CDR1 SEHNR and CDR2 FQNEAQ (reference sequence). CDR3 region: CASSSREQGYDGYTF. The CDR3 DNA reads as TGTGCCAGCAGCTCTAGGGAACAGGGGTACGATGGCTACACCTTC.

The chain employs TRBV19 and TRBJ2-7; a possible D gene is TRBD1 (6 bases). The V and J ends lost 6 bases and 2 bases respectively, with 17 bases between them. This CDR3 is 15 amino acids long. Germline assignment: CDR1 LNHDA and CDR2 SQIVND (reference sequence). The CDR3 spells CASSHLGARPYEQYF. In DNA form, the CDR3 reads TGTGCCAGTAGCCATCTGGGGGCCCGACCCTACGAGCAGTACTTC.

The rearrangement uses TRBV5-1 and TRBJ1-4; TRBD1 matches 7 bases. This CDR3 contains 15 residues. Losses at the gene ends were 2 bases for V and 8 bases for J; bases not matched to a gene: 9. CDR1 is SGHRS, CDR2 YFSETQ, per germline. CDR3 nucleotide sequence: TGCGCCAGCAGCTTCGACAGGGTGGGACGCGAAAAACTGTTTTTT. Protein: CASSFDRVGREKLFF.

This clone was recorded once. The rearrangement joins TRBV14 to TRBJ2-5; D gene ambiguous. The V gene's germline CDR1 is SGHDN and CDR2 FVKESK. The CDR3 length is 14 residues. Between the trimmed V and J ends, which lost 0 bases and 4 bases, there was a span of 9 bases. The CDR3 DNA reads as TGTGCCAGCAGCCAAGAGGAGTTGGGAGAGACCCAGTACTTC. It specifies CASSQEELGETQYF.

The chain joins TRBV10-3 to TRBJ1-2; 9 nucleotides agree with TRBD1. This CDR3 is built from 14 residues. V was clipped by 9 bases and J by 1 base; unmatched bases: 6. Per germline, CDR1 ENHRY and CDR2 SYGVKD. The CDR3 sequence: CAIFDRGDNYGYTF. The CDR3 DNA sequence: TGTGCCATTTTCGACAGGGGGGATAACTATGGCTACACCTTC.

This clone was seen more than once but under ten times. The chain employs TRBV2 and TRBJ2-1, with D unresolved. Germline assignment: CDR1 SNHLY and CDR2 FYNNEI. Trimming shortened V by 3 bases and J by 4 bases, and 7 bases separated the two germline ends. The CDR3 is 13 residues long. CDR3 amino acids: CASSDDGYNEQFF. The CDR3 region has the DNA TGTGCCAGCAGTGATGACGGGTACAATGAGCAGTTCTTC.

The rearrangement uses TRBV5-8 and TRBJ2-7; the D gene could be TRBD1 or TRBD2 (5 bases each). This CDR3 has 18 residues. V lost 4 bases, J lost 5 bases, and 28 bases lay in between. Germline V gives CDR1 SGHTS, CDR2 YDEGEE. CDR3 DNA: TGTGCCAGCAGCAACCAGGCCGGGACCCCATTTGTTTTGGACGAGCAGTACTTC. It specifies CASSNQAGTPFVLDEQYF.

This chain links TRBV7-3 with TRBJ1-5, with no clear D. The CDR3 runs to 13 residues. Germline CDR1 SGHTA, CDR2 FQGTGA. V was pared by 5 bases and J by 4 bases, with 9 bases between. The CDR3 protein is CASSPGVNQPQHF. DNA of the CDR3: TGTGCCAGCAGCCCAGGAGTGAATCAGCCCCAGCATTTT.

The rearrangement uses TRBV27 and TRBJ2-5; 11 bases agree with TRBD2. The CDR3 consists of 15 residues. The V gene's germline CDR1 is MNHEY and CDR2 SMNVEV (reference sequence). Unmatched junction bases numbered 8, after V lost 6 bases and J lost 5 bases. CDR3 bases: TGTGCCAGCAGGCTAGCGGGAGGTTCTGGGGAGACCCAGTACTTC. Amino acids: CASRLAGGSGETQYF.

The chain's CDR3 is CAIRNGQGDEQFF. CDR3 nucleotide sequence: TGTGCCATCAGAAACGGACAGGGCGATGAGCAGTTCTTC. V and J are TRBV10-3 and TRBJ2-1; TRBD1 matches at 8 bases. The germline gives CDR1 ENHRY, CDR2 SYGVKD. This CDR3 spans 13 amino acids. V shed 6 bases and J 8 bases; nucleotides not matched to a gene: 6.